This T cell receptor beta chain was recorded in a study of T cell repertoires in cytomegalovirus infection. Study-level background: Public TCR beta signatures were indicative of both CMV infection and a matching HLA type.

This clonotype occurred many times. Its specificity is not known. Points from the study as a whole: CMV carriers with the relevant HLA were identified by cumulative public TCR beta family frequency.

This CDR3 region has 14 residues. J was trimmed by 6 bases and V by 5 bases; bases with no gene match: 9. Germline values: CDR1 SGHVS, CDR2 FNYEAQ. TCRdb used MiXCR to reprocess the reads, holding one entry per CDR3 protein. The sample consists of some 77,000 distinct CDR3 sequences, around 3.5% of them appearing once. The source material was PBMCs. This clonotype originated in a human donor in good health (CMV status not recorded). Some clones in this sample may be carry-over from other donors' samples. The chain couples TRBV7-6 to TRBJ2-7; 8 bases map to TRBD1. In DNA form, the CDR3 reads TGTGCCAGCAGCCCCGTCCAGGGGGCGGGCGAGCAGTACTTC. Protein product: CASSPVQGAGEQYF.